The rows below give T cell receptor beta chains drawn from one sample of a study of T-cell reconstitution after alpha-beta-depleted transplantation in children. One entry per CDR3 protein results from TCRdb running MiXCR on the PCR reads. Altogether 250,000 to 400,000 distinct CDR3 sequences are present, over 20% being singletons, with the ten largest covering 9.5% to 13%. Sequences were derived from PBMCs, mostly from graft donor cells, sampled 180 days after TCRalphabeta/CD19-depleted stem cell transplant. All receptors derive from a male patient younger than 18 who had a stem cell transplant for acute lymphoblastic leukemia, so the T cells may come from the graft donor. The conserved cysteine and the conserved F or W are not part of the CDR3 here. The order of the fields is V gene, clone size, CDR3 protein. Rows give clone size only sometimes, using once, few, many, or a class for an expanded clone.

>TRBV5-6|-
ASSFSGWPEAF
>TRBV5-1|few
ASSLDRGHNEQF
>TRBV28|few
ASSSGYSNQPQH
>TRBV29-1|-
SGGDEKLF
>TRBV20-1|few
SARIDLRGREFRETQY
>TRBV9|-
ASSVGGEADTQY
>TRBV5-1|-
ASSFTRDSLWGTEAF
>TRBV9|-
ASSDPFRRTEAF
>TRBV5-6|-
ASSLSPSPSDTQY
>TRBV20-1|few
SAPGFGRVGNEQF
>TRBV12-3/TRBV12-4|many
ASSFSGIAKNIQY
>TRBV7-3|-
ASSLTGGDYGYT
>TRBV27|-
ASSFLGLAGGSHEQY
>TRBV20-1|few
SARGGGTGFRYEQY
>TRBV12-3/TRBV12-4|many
ASSPGGGYGYT
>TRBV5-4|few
ASSWLPGQNQETQY
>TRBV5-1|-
ASSFLTSGTVRPQY
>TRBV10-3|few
AISGDRFTYEQY
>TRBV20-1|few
SARGGWYNEQF
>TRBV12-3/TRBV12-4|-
ASSPSPRGYEQY
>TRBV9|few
ASSGPPAAGAYEQY
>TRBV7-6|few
ASSLGAGTSTEAF
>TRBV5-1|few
ASSPHRGDVAF
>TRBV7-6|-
ASSPGGFNEKLF
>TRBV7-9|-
ASSDGDRANTEAF
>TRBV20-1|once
RTKDSNSPYGYT
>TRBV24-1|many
ATSDSSSNQPQH
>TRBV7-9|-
ASSSGAREQF
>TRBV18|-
ASSLQGTQY
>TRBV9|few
ASSVSRHPLLYEQF
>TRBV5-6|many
ASSFSQLAGGPKF
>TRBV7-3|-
ASSLEGFSTDTQY
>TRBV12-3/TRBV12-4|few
ASSITTSVIGQETQY
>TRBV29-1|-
SVIGGQGSNYGYT
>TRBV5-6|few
ASSLLRGETQY
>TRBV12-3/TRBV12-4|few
ASSLGTAPYNEQF
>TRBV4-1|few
ASSQSPGKTGANVLT
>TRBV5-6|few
ATNGPDRGNTIY
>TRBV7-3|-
ASSLLDGGTGELF
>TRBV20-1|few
SATSGPQF
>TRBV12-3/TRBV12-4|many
ASSPLGLAGGPEF